The clone carrying this TCR beta chain was counted only a few times. What it binds is not known. The sample belongs to a study of T cell repertoires in cytomegalovirus infection. Overall study context: Indicated by public TCR beta signatures were CMV infection and matching HLA type.

CDR1 is SEHNR and CDR2 is FQNEAQ in the germline V gene (reference sequence). The CDR3 covers 14 residues. Trimming left V 6 bases short and J 1 base short, with 10 bases between. The study's findings and limits: Adding up the frequency of public TCR beta families identified people who carried CMV plus the relevant HLA. The ex vivo response showed dominance by HLA-C-restricted CMV-specific TCR beta clonotypes.

MiXCR was run by TCRdb on the reads, yielding one entry per CDR3 protein. The table shows more than 150,000 distinct CDR3 sequences, with roughly 17% occurring only once. The V gene is TRBV7-9, the J gene TRBJ1-5; the D is unclear. The sample comprised CD8+ T cells from PBMCs. This TCR came from a human donor in good health (CMV status not recorded). Some clones in this sample may be carry-over from other donors' samples. The CDR3 sequence: CASSGIDSNQPQHF. The DNA for the CDR3 is TGTGCCAGCAGTGGAATCGACAGCAATCAGCCCCAGCATTTT.